A selection of T cell receptor beta chains follows, all from one sample in a study of regulatory T cells in long-lasting Graves disease. From the multiplex PCR reads, TCRdb called clonotypes with MiXCR, one entry per CDR3 protein. The sample holds about 540,000 distinct CDR3 sequences; roughly 13% are singletons and the top ten take about 10%. These same records also appear under a second study, on T cells in Graves' hyperthyroidism and ophthalmopathy.

Source: peripheral blood mononuclear cells (PBMCs), taken at new diagnosis, from a patient treated with antithyroid drugs. Receptors originate from a man aged 25-45 years with Graves disease. Each CDR3 is given with its conserved first and last residue. A D gene is named only where the DNA matches it firmly. Only part of the rows carry a size: once, few, many, or a class if the clone is expanded.

v_call	cdr3_length	clone_size	d_call	j_call	cdr3_nt	cdr3_aa
TRBV18	15	NA	NA	TRBJ2-3	TGTGCCAGCTCACCACGGGAGGTGGGCACAGATACGCAGTATTTT	CASSPREVGTDTQYF
TRBV29-1	12	many	NA	TRBJ1-2	TGCAGCGTTGAGGGGCCCTACTATGGCTACACCTTC	CSVEGPYYGYTF
TRBV27	14	many	NA	TRBJ1-4	TGTGCCAGCAGTTCCGTCAGAACTAATGAAAAACTGTTTTTT	CASSSVRTNEKLFF
TRBV30	14	NA	NA	TRBJ1-1	TGTGCCTCCGGACGGAGGTCGGTGGGAACTGAAGCTTTCTTT	CASGRRSVGTEAFF
TRBV29-1	13	many	NA	TRBJ2-5	TGCAGCGTTGACGGGGCGGTGGGGGAGACCCAGTACTTC	CSVDGAVGETQYF
TRBV3-1	14	many	NA	TRBJ1-2	TGTGCCAGCAGCCCAGAGGGGGGCCGGGGTGGCTACACCTTC	CASSPEGGRGGYTF
TRBV5-4	15	NA	NA	TRBJ2-7	TGTGCCAGCGGCTTGGATCGGACGGGTACCTACGAGCAGTACTTC	CASGLDRTGTYEQYF
TRBV12-3/TRBV12-4	12	NA	NA	TRBJ2-6	TGTGCCAGCAGTTTCACGACCAACGTCCTGACTTTC	CASSFTTNVLTF
TRBV2	19	few	TRBD2	TRBJ2-1	TGTGCCAGCAGCGGACGGGGTATAGCGGGAAGAGCGGGCTACAATGAGCAGTTCTTC	CASSGRGIAGRAGYNEQFF
TRBV27	15	many	NA	TRBJ2-2	TGTGCCAGCAGTTTGTCTACAGGGAACACCGGGGAGCTGTTTTTT	CASSLSTGNTGELFF
TRBV7-2	15	many	TRBD2	TRBJ2-2	TGTGCCAGCAGTCGGACTAGCGGGGGGACCGGGGAGCTGTTTTTT	CASSRTSGGTGELFF
TRBV19	15	NA	NA	TRBJ2-1	TGTGCCAGTAGCCGCGGACTACTCCTCGGCAATGAGCAGTTCTTC	CASSRGLLLGNEQFF
TRBV7-6	14	NA	NA	TRBJ1-6	TGTGCCAGCAGCCAAATGAGGGGTGATTCACCCCTCCACTTT	CASSQMRGDSPLHF
TRBV27	11	NA	NA	TRBJ1-2	TGTGCCAGCAGTGATAGGTATGGCTACACCTTC	CASSDRYGYTF
TRBV9	15	many	NA	TRBJ2-1	TGTGCCAGCAGCGAAGACAAGAGCTCCTACAATGAGCAGTTCTTC	CASSEDKSSYNEQFF
TRBV2	15	many	NA	TRBJ2-3	TGTGCCAGCAGTGGGGGACCTAGCGTAACAGATACGCAGTATTTT	CASSGGPSVTDTQYF
TRBV5-1	15	NA	NA	TRBJ2-7	TGCGCCAGCAGCTTGACGCGGACTGCCGCCTACGAGCAGTACTTC	CASSLTRTAAYEQYF
TRBV6-1	14	many	NA	TRBJ1-4	TGTGCCAGCAGTGTTACCCCGAAGGCGGAAAAACTGTTTTTT	CASSVTPKAEKLFF
TRBV28	17	many	TRBD2	TRBJ2-1	TGTGCCAGCAGTTCCACCGTGGGACTAGCGGAATACAATGAGCAGTTCTTC	CASSSTVGLAEYNEQFF
TRBV6-2/TRBV6-3	13	few	TRBD1	TRBJ1-5	TGTGCCAGCAACCTTCAACAGGGGGAGCCCCAGCATTTT	CASNLQQGEPQHF
TRBV7-7	16	NA	NA	TRBJ2-2	TGTGCCAGCAGCGCCCCTCTGGGGGTGAACACCGGGGAGCTGTTTTTT	CASSAPLGVNTGELFF
TRBV7-9	15	NA	TRBD1	TRBJ2-7	TGTGCCAGCAGCTCAACCGACAGGGGCCCCTACGAGCAGTACTTC	CASSSTDRGPYEQYF
TRBV9	15	many	NA	TRBJ2-7	TGTGCCAGCAGCGCCGGGACATTCTCCTCCTACGAGCAGTACTTC	CASSAGTFSSYEQYF
TRBV11-2	14	NA	TRBD2	TRBJ2-7	TGTGCCAGCAGCTTAGGGACTAGCGAGTACGAGCAGTACTTC	CASSLGTSEYEQYF
TRBV20-1	13	few	NA	TRBJ2-1	TGCAGTGCCGATCGAGATGGGTACAATGAGCAGTTCTTC	CSADRDGYNEQFF
TRBV20-1	17	NA	TRBD2	TRBJ2-2	TGCAGTGCTGACCCGATGGACAGCGGGAGTGGCACCGGGGAGCTGTTTTTT	CSADPMDSGSGTGELFF
TRBV10-3	15	many	NA	TRBJ2-5	TGTGCCATCAGTGAGTCGGGCAGGGGCAAAGAGACCCAGTACTTC	CAISESGRGKETQYF
TRBV27	19	many	TRBD2	TRBJ2-1	TGTGCCAGCGTACCCCAGGGGGGCTTAGCGGGAGGGAAGTACAATGAGCAGTTCTTC	CASVPQGGLAGGKYNEQFF
TRBV12-3/TRBV12-4	15	NA	NA	TRBJ2-4	TGTGCCAGCACCCATGGGATCTTAGCCAAAAACATTCAGTACTTC	CASTHGILAKNIQYF
TRBV6-1	16	many	TRBD1	TRBJ2-7	TGTGCCAGCAGTCCGGGACAGGGAAGGTCGTATTACGAGCAGTACTTC	CASSPGQGRSYYEQYF
TRBV11-2	14	many	TRBD2	TRBJ2-7	TGTGCCAGCAGCTCGACTAGCGGATCCTACGAGCAGTACTTC	CASSSTSGSYEQYF